The entry that follows covers one T cell receptor beta chain sequence. What it recognizes is unknown. The data were taken from a study of blood T cells in healthy people across ages. Points from the study as a whole: Measured against age, TCR beta diversity per million T cells decreased in a roughly linear manner.

Aged about 6 to 90, donors were systemically healthy Caucasians from Russia. The amount of total RNA extracted per sample was at least 6 micrograms. Then a second PCR, running roughly 7 to 11 cycles, was carried out with a sample-barcoded 5' primer and a J-beta primer mix. A 12-random-nucleotide template-switch adaptor tagged each cDNA molecule. A single record per CDR3 protein comes from TCRdb applying MiXCR to the 5' RACE reads. The profile shows roughly 800,000 distinct CDR3 sequences, 53% of them singletons. V dropped 1 base and J dropped 7; count of bases not matched to a gene: 11. Germline lookup yields CDR1 SGDLS and CDR2 YYNGEE. The CDR3 has 16 amino acids.

Input material: blood. The TCR sequence derives from a man older than 75 in good health. V usage is TRBV9 and J usage is TRBJ2-1, with 7 positions matching TRBD2. This CDR3 reads CASSVRRRERLNEQFF. The CDR3 DNA reads as TGTGCCAGCAGCGTAAGAAGGCGGGAGCGACTTAATGAGCAGTTCTTC. The full variable domain, rest sourced from reference TRBV9 and TRBJ2-1, is DSGVTQTPKHLITATGQRVTLRCSPRSGDLSVYWYQQSLDQGLQFLIQYYNGEERAKGNILERFSAQQFPDLHSELNLSSLELGDSALYFCASSVRRRERLNEQFFGPGTRLTVL.